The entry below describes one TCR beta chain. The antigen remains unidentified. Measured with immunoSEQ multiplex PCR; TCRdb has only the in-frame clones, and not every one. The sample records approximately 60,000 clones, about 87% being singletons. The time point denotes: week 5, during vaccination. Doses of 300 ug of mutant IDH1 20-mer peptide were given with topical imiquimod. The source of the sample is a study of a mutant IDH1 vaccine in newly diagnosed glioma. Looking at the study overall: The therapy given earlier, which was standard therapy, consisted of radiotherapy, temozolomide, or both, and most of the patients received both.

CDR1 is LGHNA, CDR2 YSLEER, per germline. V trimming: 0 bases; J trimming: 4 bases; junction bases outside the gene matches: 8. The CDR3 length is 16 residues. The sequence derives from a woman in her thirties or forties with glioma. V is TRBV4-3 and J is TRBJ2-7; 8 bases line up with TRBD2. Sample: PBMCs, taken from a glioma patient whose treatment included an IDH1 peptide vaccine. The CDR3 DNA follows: TGCGCCAGCAGCCAAGATCTTGGCGGGGGGTCGTACGAGCAGTACTTC. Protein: CASSQDLGGGSYEQYF.